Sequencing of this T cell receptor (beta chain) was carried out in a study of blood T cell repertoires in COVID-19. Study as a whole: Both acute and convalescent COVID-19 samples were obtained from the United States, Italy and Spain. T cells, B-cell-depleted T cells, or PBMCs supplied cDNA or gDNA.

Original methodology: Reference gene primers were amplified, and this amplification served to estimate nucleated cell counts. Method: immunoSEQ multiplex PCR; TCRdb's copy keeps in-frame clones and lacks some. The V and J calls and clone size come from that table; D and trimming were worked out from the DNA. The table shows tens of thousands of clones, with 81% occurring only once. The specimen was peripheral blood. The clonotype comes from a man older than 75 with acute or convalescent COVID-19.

CDR3 sequence reads: CASSLLQGASNYGYTF. CDR3 DNA: TGTGCCAGCAGCTTATTACAGGGGGCGAGCAACTATGGCTACACCTTC. The chain is built from TRBV5-4 and TRBJ1-2; 9 bases agree with TRBD1. This CDR3 contains 16 residues. Looked up from germline, CDR1 is SGHNT and CDR2 is YYREEE (reference sequence). V lost 2 bases, J lost 2 bases, and 7 bases stayed unmatched.